A selection of T cell receptor beta chains follows, all from one sample in a study of PD-L1 blockade in urothelial cancer. Data came from immunoSEQ multiplex PCR; TCRdb stores just in-frame clones and leaves some out. The data hold tens of thousands of clones, with roughly nine tenths observed a single time. This sample comprised PBMCs, obtained around atezolizumab (anti-PD-L1) treatment. These receptor sequences come from a man aged 70 or older with urothelial cancer. The conserved cysteine and the conserved F or W are not part of the CDR3 here. The D gene is left open where the match is weak.

v_gene: TRBV11-2; d_gene: -; j_gene: TRBJ2-5; CDR3aa: ASSLRTSWEETQY
v_gene: TRBV7-8; d_gene: TRBD1; j_gene: TRBJ2-7; CDR3aa: ACHGTESYEQY
v_gene: TRBV6-1; d_gene: -; j_gene: TRBJ2-7; CDR3aa: ASRTLRDSYEQY
v_gene: TRBV7-2; d_gene: -; j_gene: TRBJ2-3; CDR3aa: ASSPGQTRSADTQY
v_gene: TRBV14; d_gene: TRBD2; j_gene: TRBJ2-1; CDR3aa: ASSPQPGLAGWQF
v_gene: TRBV19; d_gene: TRBD2; j_gene: TRBJ2-1; CDR3aa: ASSPGASGYNEQF
v_gene: TRBV5-1; d_gene: TRBD2; j_gene: TRBJ2-3; CDR3aa: ASSLDALVFAGGPGDTQY
v_gene: TRBV27; d_gene: -; j_gene: TRBJ1-2; CDR3aa: ASSLGAAYGYT
v_gene: TRBV2; d_gene: TRBD1; j_gene: TRBJ1-2; CDR3aa: ASSTQGRFNYGYT
v_gene: TRBV9; d_gene: -; j_gene: TRBJ1-1; CDR3aa: ASSGRGGRVTEAF
v_gene: TRBV6-6; d_gene: -; j_gene: TRBJ1-2; CDR3aa: ASTTGTMGYT
v_gene: TRBV7-8; d_gene: -; j_gene: TRBJ2-2; CDR3aa: ASSLNSRGDTGELF
v_gene: TRBV7-2; d_gene: -; j_gene: TRBJ1-2; CDR3aa: ASSFTGTHGYT
v_gene: TRBV6-6; d_gene: -; j_gene: TRBJ2-7; CDR3aa: ASSFQLARSSYEQY
v_gene: TRBV19; d_gene: -; j_gene: TRBJ1-1; CDR3aa: ASSRGMNTEAF
v_gene: TRBV6-4; d_gene: -; j_gene: TRBJ2-2; CDR3aa: ASSDESGGHTGELF
v_gene: TRBV7-9; d_gene: -; j_gene: TRBJ2-2; CDR3aa: ASSLLAPDTGELF
v_gene: TRBV18; d_gene: -; j_gene: TRBJ1-3; CDR3aa: ASSLGSSGNTIY
v_gene: TRBV7-9; d_gene: TRBD2; j_gene: TRBJ2-6; CDR3aa: ASSGGGGANVLT
v_gene: TRBV7-2; d_gene: -; j_gene: TRBJ2-3; CDR3aa: ASSRNRGARLTDTQY
v_gene: TRBV11-2; d_gene: TRBD2; j_gene: TRBJ2-3; CDR3aa: ASSPAGVSTDTQY
v_gene: TRBV23-1; d_gene: TRBD1; j_gene: TRBJ2-7; CDR3aa: ASSQSGDSEAYEQY
v_gene: TRBV28; d_gene: -; j_gene: TRBJ2-5; CDR3aa: ASSRTRGAQETQY
v_gene: TRBV7-3; d_gene: TRBD2; j_gene: TRBJ2-1; CDR3aa: ASSLTSGRPGNEQF
v_gene: TRBV5-1; d_gene: -; j_gene: TRBJ2-7; CDR3aa: ASSSSGSYEQY
v_gene: TRBV5-1; d_gene: TRBD1; j_gene: TRBJ1-4; CDR3aa: ASSLRDRGYTTNEKLF
v_gene: TRBV18; d_gene: TRBD1; j_gene: TRBJ1-2; CDR3aa: ASSPNRDRPYGYT
v_gene: TRBV15; d_gene: -; j_gene: TRBJ2-3; CDR3aa: ATSREGGPLSLSTDTQY
v_gene: TRBV29-1; d_gene: -; j_gene: TRBJ2-7; CDR3aa: SVGQGGYEQY
v_gene: TRBV14; d_gene: -; j_gene: TRBJ1-3; CDR3aa: ASSQALSGNTIY